The T cell receptor beta chain described here comes from a study of OX40 agonist ivuxolimab in advanced cancers. Study-level information: At 0.01 to 10 mg/kg, ivuxolimab was administered intravenously to patients every 2 weeks. There were three patients with partial responses, one having hepatocellular carcinoma and two cutaneous melanoma. The study's findings and limits: CD4+ and CD8+ T cells in blood underwent clonal expansion by week 6 at 0.1 to 3.0 mg/kg.

Blood sampling was done at baseline, cycle 4 day 1, and cycle 7 day 1. Trimming pared 4 bases from V and 4 bases from J, leaving 13 bases between. Germline-derived CDR1 and CDR2 are SNHLY and FYNNEI. The CDR3 totals 14 residues. Here immunoSEQ multiplex PCR was the method, and the copy in TCRdb shows in-frame clones only, minus some. The top ten hold 5.2% of the sample, which has about 59,000 clones, approximately 87% seen once. As regards this clone: The antigen is unknown.

This clonotype originated in an adult with an advanced solid tumor such as melanoma, head and neck, liver or kidney cancer. This rearrangement joins TRBV2 to TRBJ1-2; D remains ambiguous. The sequencing used CD4+ or CD8+ T cells sorted from blood, collected in a trial of the OX40 agonist ivuxolimab. The CDR3, as DNA: TGTGCCAGCAGTGCCCTCGTTGAGGGCTATGGCTACACCTTC. Translation: CASSALVEGYGYTF.